Listed below are T cell receptor beta chains from one sample, sequenced in a study of T cells in Graves' hyperthyroidism and ophthalmopathy. TCRdb called the multiplex PCR reads again in MiXCR, with one record for every CDR3 protein. The table shows approximately 740,000 distinct CDR3 sequences, with around 13% occurring only once. The sample comprised blood. These receptors originate from a woman younger than 30 with Graves' hyperthyroidism. Both conserved end residues are trimmed from each CDR3. D genes are given only for firm matches.

d_call v_call cdr3_aa
TRBD2 TRBV27 ASSLTSGTNEQF
NA TRBV19 ASSLTGTYDEQY
NA TRBV12-3/TRBV12-4 ASSLLSSRVQETQY
TRBD2 TRBV7-8 ASSQPRGGGRPAKNIQY
TRBD1 TRBV12-3/TRBV12-4 ASSSQGTGGNEQF
NA TRBV18 ASSPTWTEGYT
NA TRBV29-1 GVQLGDYEQY
TRBD2 TRBV15 ATSSVPGLAGLNEQF
NA TRBV29-1 SVVTVTRQEQF
TRBD2 TRBV7-9 ASSLRSRLAGNSSYNEQF
NA TRBV30 AWSVLRGKGSYEQY
TRBD1 TRBV20-1 SARVTGTGGILDTEAF
NA TRBV7-8 ASSLEAGVINQPQH
NA TRBV6-1 ASSEDARLQAPQH
NA TRBV18 ASSPTPGELF
TRBD2 TRBV6-2/TRBV6-3 ASSAASGYYNEQF
NA TRBV5-6 ASSLRPKNYGYT
TRBD1 TRBV29-1 SAQGQGSYGYT
NA TRBV11-3 ASQGHYNSPLH
TRBD1 TRBV19 ASEDRVVDIQY